This TCR beta chain was sequenced for a study of blood T cell dynamics during melanoma immunotherapy. Turning to the study itself: Patients with metastatic melanoma got pembrolizumab or nivolumab-ipilimumab as first-line care.

This table comes from immunoSEQ multiplex PCR, and its TCRdb copy is limited to in-frame clones, with some not included. The sample lists approximately 7,000 clones; 80% were seen once. Germline CDR1 reads MNHNY; CDR2 reads SVGAGI (reference sequence). The CDR3 spans 15 residues. Time point meaning: pre-treatment baseline. The clonotype comes from a human donor with melanoma. Source: blood, taken from a patient treated with checkpoint blockade. The chain links TRBV6-6 to TRBJ2-5, with 8 bases fitting TRBD1. The J call may not be correct, given that the DNA end is closer to TRBJ2-7. The CDR3 is CASRVTGATSYEQYF. CDR3 sequence (DNA): TGTGCCAGCAGGGTGACAGGGGCTACATCCTACGAGCAGTACTTC.